This T cell receptor beta chain emerged from a study of shared clonotypes between healthy human individuals. In the study overall: CD4 naive and memory got three plates each, CD8 naive two, CD8 memory one.

V lost 5 bases, J lost 8 bases, and 15 bases lay in between. Germline CDR1 and CDR2: MDHEN and SYDVKM. The CDR3 is made up of 13 amino acids. Positive CCR7 selection of CD45RO-negative cells yielded the naive CD8 cells, and terminally differentiated effector memory CD45RA+ cells were excluded. TCRdb keeps only in-frame clones here, not all; method: immunoSEQ multiplex PCR. The sample consists of roughly 2,000,000 clones, approximately 95% of them appearing once. The TCR comes from a man in his late teens or twenties in good health. Sequencing was carried out using naive CD8+ T cells sorted from blood. The chain carries TRBV28 and TRBJ1-1, with D perhaps TRBD1 (5 bases). CDR3 in DNA: TGTGCCAGCAGTCTTATTGGGGCTGAAGAAGCTTTCTTT. This translates into CASSLIGAEEAFF.